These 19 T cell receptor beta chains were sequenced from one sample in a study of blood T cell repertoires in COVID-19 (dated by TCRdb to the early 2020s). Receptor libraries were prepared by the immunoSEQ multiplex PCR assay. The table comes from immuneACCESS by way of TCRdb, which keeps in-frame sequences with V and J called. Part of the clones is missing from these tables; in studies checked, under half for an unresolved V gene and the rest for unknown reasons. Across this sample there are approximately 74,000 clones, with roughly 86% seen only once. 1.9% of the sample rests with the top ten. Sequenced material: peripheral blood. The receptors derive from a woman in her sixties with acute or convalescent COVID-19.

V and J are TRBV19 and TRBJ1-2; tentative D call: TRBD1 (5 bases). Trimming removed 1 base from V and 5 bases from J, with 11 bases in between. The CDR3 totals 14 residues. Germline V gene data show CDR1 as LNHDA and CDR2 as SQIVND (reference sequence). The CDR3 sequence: CASSIGRGDYGYTF. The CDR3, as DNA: TGTGCCAGTAGTATAGGAAGGGGTGATTATGGCTACACCTTC.

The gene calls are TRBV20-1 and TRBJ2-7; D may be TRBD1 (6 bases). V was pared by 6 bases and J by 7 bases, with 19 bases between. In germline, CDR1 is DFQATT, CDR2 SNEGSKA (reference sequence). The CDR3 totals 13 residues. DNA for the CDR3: TGCAGTGCCAGTAACAGGGTCCCTATTGAGCAGTACTTC. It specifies CSASNRVPIEQYF.

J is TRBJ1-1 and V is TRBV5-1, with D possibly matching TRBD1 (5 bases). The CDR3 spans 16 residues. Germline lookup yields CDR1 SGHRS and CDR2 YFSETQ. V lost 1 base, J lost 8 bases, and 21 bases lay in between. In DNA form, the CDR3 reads TGCGCCAGCAGCTTGAGTCGGGCGGGGGATCGGGTGGAAGCTTTCTTT. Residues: CASSLSRAGDRVEAFF.

CDR3 in amino acids: CASSPLGGEGNQPQHF. CDR3 in DNA: TGTGCCAGCAGCCCGTTGGGGGGAGAGGGCAATCAGCCCCAGCATTTT. The chain has TRBV7-8 and TRBJ1-5, with D possibly matching TRBD1 (5 bases). V was clipped by 5 bases and J by 2 bases, with 16 bases between them. In germline, CDR1 is SGHVS, CDR2 FQNEAQ. This CDR3 spans 16 amino acids.

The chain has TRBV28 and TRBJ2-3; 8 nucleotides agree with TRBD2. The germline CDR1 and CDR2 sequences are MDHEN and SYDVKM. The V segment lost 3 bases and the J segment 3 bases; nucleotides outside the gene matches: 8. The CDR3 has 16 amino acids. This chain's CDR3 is CASSLAGGGRTDTQYF. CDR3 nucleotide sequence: TGTGCCAGCAGTTTGGCCGGTGGCGGGAGGACAGATACGCAGTATTTT.

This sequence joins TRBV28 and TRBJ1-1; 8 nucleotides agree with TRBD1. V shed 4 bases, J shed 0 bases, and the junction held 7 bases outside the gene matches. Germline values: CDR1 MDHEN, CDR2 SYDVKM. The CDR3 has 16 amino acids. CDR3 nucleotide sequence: TGTGCCAGCAGTTCCGCCGGGACAGGATTGAACACTGAAGCTTTCTTT. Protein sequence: CASSSAGTGLNTEAFF.

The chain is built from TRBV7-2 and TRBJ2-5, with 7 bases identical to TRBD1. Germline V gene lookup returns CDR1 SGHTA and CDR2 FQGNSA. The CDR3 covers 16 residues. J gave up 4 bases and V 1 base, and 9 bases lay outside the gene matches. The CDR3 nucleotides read TGTGCCAGCAGCTTAGGTGCAACGACAGGGAGAGAGACCCAGTACTTC. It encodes CASSLGATTGRETQYF.

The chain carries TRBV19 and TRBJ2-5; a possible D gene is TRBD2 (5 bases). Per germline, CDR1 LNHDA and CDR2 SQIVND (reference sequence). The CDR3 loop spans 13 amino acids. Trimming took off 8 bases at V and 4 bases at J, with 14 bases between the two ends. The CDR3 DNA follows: TGTGCCAGTGGACTCCGTCATGGAGAGACCCAGTACTTC. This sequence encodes CASGLRHGETQYF.

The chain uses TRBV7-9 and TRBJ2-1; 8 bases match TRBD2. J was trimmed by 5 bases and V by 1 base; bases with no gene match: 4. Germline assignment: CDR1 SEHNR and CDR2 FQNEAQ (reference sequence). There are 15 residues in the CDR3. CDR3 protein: CASSLVAGGNNEQFF. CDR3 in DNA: TGTGCCAGCAGCTTAGTCGCGGGGGGTAACAATGAGCAGTTCTTC.

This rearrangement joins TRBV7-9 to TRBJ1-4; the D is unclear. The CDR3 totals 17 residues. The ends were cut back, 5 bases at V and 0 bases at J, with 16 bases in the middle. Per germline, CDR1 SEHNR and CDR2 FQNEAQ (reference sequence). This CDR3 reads CASSLPRHDTTNEKLFF. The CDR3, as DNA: TGTGCCAGCAGCCTTCCGAGACACGACACAACTAATGAAAAACTGTTTTTT.

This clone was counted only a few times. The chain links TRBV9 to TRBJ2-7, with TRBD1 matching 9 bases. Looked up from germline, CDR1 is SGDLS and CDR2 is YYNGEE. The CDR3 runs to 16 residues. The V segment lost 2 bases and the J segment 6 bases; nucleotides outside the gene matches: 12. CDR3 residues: CASSVSGTGTQSEQYF. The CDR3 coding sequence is TGTGCCAGCAGCGTGTCCGGGACAGGGACCCAGAGCGAGCAGTACTTC.

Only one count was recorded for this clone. The CDR3, as DNA: TGTGCCTGGGCGGGTGGGGATACGCAGTATTTT. Its translation is CAWAGGDTQYF. The chain is built from TRBV30 and TRBJ2-3, with D possibly TRBD2 on 5 matching bases. V lost 5 bases and J lost 6, with 9 bases in between. The CDR3 runs 11 residues. Germline values: CDR1 GTSNPN, CDR2 SVGIG (reference sequence).

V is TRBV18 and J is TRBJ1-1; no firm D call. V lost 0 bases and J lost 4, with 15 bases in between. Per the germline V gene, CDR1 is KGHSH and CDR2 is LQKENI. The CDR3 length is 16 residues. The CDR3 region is CASSPPFVGGGTEAFF. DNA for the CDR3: TGTGCCAGCTCACCACCGTTTGTGGGAGGAGGCACTGAAGCTTTCTTT.

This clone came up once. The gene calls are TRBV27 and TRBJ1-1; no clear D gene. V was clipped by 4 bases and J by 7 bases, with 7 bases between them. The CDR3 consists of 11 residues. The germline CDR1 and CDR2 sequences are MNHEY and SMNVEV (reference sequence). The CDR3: CASSSQVEAFF. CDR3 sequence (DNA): TGTGCCAGCAGTTCGCAGGTTGAAGCTTTCTTT.

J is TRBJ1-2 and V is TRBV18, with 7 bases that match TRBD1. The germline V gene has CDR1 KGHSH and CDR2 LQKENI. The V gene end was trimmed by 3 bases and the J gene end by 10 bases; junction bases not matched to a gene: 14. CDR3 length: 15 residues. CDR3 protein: CASSPRARTGADYTF. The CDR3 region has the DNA TGTGCCAGCTCACCCAGGGCCCGTACAGGGGCGGACTACACCTTC.

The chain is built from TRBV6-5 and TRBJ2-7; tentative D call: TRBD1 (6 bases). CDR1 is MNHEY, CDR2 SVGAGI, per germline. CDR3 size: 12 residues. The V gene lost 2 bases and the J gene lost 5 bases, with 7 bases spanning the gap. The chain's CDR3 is CASSYGGNEQYF. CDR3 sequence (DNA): TGTGCCAGCAGTTACGGGGGCAACGAGCAGTACTTC.

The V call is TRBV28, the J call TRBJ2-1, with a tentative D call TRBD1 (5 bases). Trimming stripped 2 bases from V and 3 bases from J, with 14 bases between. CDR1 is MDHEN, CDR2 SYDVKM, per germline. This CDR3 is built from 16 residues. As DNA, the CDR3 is TGTGCCAGCAGTTTAGATCTAGGGGCACACTACAATGAGCAGTTCTTC. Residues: CASSLDLGAHYNEQFF.

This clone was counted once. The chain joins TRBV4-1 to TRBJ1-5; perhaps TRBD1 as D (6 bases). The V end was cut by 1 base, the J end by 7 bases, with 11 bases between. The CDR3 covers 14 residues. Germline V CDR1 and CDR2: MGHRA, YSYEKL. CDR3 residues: CASSQVTGSQPQHF. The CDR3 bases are TGCGCCAGCAGCCAAGTGACAGGTTCACAGCCCCAGCATTTT.

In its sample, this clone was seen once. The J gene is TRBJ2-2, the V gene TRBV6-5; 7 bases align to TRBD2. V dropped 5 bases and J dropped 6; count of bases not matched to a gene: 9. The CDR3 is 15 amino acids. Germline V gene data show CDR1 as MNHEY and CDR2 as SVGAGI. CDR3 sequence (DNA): TGTGCCAGCAGTCAAACTAGCGTCCCCCCCGGGGAGCTGTTTTTT. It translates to CASSQTSVPPGELFF.